The T cell receptor (beta chain) under discussion was sequenced for a study of T cell responses to AZD1222 COVID-19 vaccine listed by TCRdb under 2021. Background for the entire study: A total of just over 230 trial participants underwent TCR sequencing, of whom 207 had received two doses of AZD1222 and around 25 had received two doses of the MenACWY control vaccine. Trial participants were enrolled by age into subgroups of 18-55, 56-69 and 70-plus years, and around 140, 26 and 57 TCR-sequenced participants, respectively, were included in these subgroups.

Based on the germline V gene (reference sequence), the CDR1 and CDR2 sequences are MNHEY and SMNVEV. The junction carries 19 bases between V and J, which are trimmed by 7 bases and 1 base respectively. The CDR3 runs 16 amino acids, cysteine and phenylalanine included. Only the CDR3 region is kept as DNA, spanning 48 bases read in frame from base 1. The research as a whole found: The 56-69-year group was small, and its depth increase did not reach significance, likely because of low power. Participants were mostly white British and included more females than males, and it was suggested by the authors that clonal diversity may have been underestimated. A significant rise in spike-specific TCR breadth and depth was observed after two AZD1222 doses relative to day 0 and relative to MenACWY recipients. CD4 TCRs associated with the vaccine covered the entire spike protein, and the dominant responses were in regions 160-218 and 743-854. Because no day 14 peak-response samples were available, repertoires were characterized only after the peak T cell response. Reportedly, close to half of the unique spike-specific TCRs recognized epitopes lying outside the regions that are mutated in the B.1.351 and B.1.1.7 variants. Conclusions about previously exposed vaccinees are limited, since just a handful of AZD1222 recipients were seropositive for SARS-CoV-2 at baseline.

In the case of this clone: The antigen it binds to is not known. Base qualities were left out, and no much larger clone turns up one base away.

The time point label of this sample denotes: about 28 days (+/-7) after the second vaccine dose. Because spike-specific TCR depth and breadth did not differ between the two schedules, AZD1222 recipients who got a second dose at roughly 4 weeks were pooled with those who got a second dose at roughly 12 weeks. Samples from vaccinated people were obtained from the UK trials COV001 and COV002, which included a single-blind randomized controlled phase 2/3 trial of AZD1222 (ChAdOx1 nCoV-19) in healthy adults. Trial participant PBMC samples were collected at day 0 and day 28 after the second dose for TCRbeta chain sequencing. The CDR3 regions of human TCRbeta chains were subjected to immunosequencing. The paper's data handling went like this. Repertoire TCRs were matched against a reference library of SARS-CoV-2-specific TCRs generated with the MIRA antigen-specificity platform. Breadth meant the fraction of unique TCRs that were SARS-CoV-2-associated, whereas depth meant the fraction of total T cells that were SARS-CoV-2-associated. Using the MIRA data, every spike-specific TCR was mapped to the spike region that the TCR reacted to and assigned to either a CD4 or a CD8 class. Log10-transformed breadth and depth values were compared by one-way ANOVA with Sidak's multiple comparisons tests. TCRdb took this table from immuneACCESS and kept in-frame rearrangements with V and J called. Such tables lack part of the clones; where checked against another copy, unresolved V genes explain under half of the gap, and the rest is unexplained. The V and J calls and clone size are taken from that table; D and trimming were inferred from the DNA. Across this sample there are nearly 200,000 clones, with under 95% seen only once. 0.95% to 1.1% of the sample is held by the ten biggest clonotypes.

This chain is built from TRBV27 and TRBJ1-1; the D segment could be TRBD1, given 5 matching bases. The material was peripheral blood, obtained 28 days after the second AZD1222 dose. The source of this sequence is an adult who received the AZD1222 COVID-19 vaccine. The nucleotides are TGTGCCAGCATTCTTAACCCGCGGGGGGGGAACACTGAAGCTTTCTTT. The encoded protein is CASILNPRGGNTEAFF.